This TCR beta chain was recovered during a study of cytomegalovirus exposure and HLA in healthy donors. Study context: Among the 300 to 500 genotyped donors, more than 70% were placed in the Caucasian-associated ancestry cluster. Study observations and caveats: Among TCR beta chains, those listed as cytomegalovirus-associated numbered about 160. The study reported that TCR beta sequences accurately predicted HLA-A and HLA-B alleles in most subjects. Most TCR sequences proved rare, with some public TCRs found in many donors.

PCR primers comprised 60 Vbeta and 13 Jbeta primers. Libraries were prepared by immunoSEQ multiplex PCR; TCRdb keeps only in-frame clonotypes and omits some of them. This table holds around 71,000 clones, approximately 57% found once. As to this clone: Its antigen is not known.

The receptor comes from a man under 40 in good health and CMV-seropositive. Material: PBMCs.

CDR3 nucleotide sequence: TGTGCCAGCCTCCTTGTGGGGGCCCCCTCTGGGGCCAACGTCCTGACTTTC. Encoded protein: CASLLVGAPSGANVLTF. V gene TRBV5-6 combines with J gene TRBJ2-6, with D possibly being TRBD1 (6 bases). This CDR3 has 17 residues. In germline, CDR1 is SGHDT, CDR2 YYEEEE. V lost 7 bases and J 0 bases, leaving 17 bases between the germline ends.